A selection of T cell receptor beta chains follows, all from one sample in a study of shared clonotypes between healthy human individuals. Here immunoSEQ multiplex PCR was the method, and the copy in TCRdb shows in-frame clones only, minus some. The table lists 2 million to 3 million clones, 90% to 95% of them singletons. Sequenced input: naive CD4+ T cells from PBMCs. These receptors came from a young man in good health. Some clones in this sample may be carry-over from other donors' samples. Each CDR3 is given with its conserved first and last residue. The order of the fields is D gene, V gene, J gene, CDR3 DNA, CDR3 protein. D genes are given only for firm matches.

d_gene: -; v_gene: TRBV5-4; j_gene: TRBJ2-7; CDR3nt: TGTGCCAGCAGCAGGGGGGAACGGAACGAGCAGTACTTC; CDR3aa: CASSRGERNEQYF
d_gene: TRBD2; v_gene: TRBV7-9; j_gene: TRBJ2-1; CDR3nt: TGTGCCAGCAGCTTAGTTCGAGCGGGGGAGCAGTTCTTC; CDR3aa: CASSLVRAGEQFF
d_gene: -; v_gene: TRBV5-1; j_gene: TRBJ2-7; CDR3nt: TGCGCCAGCAGCTTTCTCCCGGGGGAGTCCTACGAGCAGTACTTC; CDR3aa: CASSFLPGESYEQYF
d_gene: -; v_gene: TRBV11-2; j_gene: TRBJ2-1; CDR3nt: TGTGCCAGCAGCCTGGGATCAGCTACCCAGTTCTTC; CDR3aa: CASSLGSATQFF
d_gene: TRBD2; v_gene: TRBV4-1; j_gene: TRBJ2-3; CDR3nt: TGCGCCAGCAGGAAGCTGTTCAGGGGAGCGGGAGGCCCAGATACGCAGTATTTT; CDR3aa: CASRKLFRGAGGPDTQYF
d_gene: TRBD1; v_gene: TRBV27; j_gene: TRBJ2-3; CDR3nt: TGTGCCAGCAGTTTACGGGGGACAGGGGGCGCAGATACGCAGTATTTT; CDR3aa: CASSLRGTGGADTQYF
d_gene: -; v_gene: TRBV28; j_gene: TRBJ1-2; CDR3nt: TGTGCCAGCCATCCGGGACCCCAAAAACGAGGCTACACCTTC; CDR3aa: CASHPGPQKRGYTF
d_gene: -; v_gene: TRBV2; j_gene: TRBJ2-1; CDR3nt: TGTGCCAGCAATCGGGACTCCCCCTACAATGAGCAGTTCTTC; CDR3aa: CASNRDSPYNEQFF
d_gene: TRBD1; v_gene: TRBV7-3; j_gene: TRBJ2-7; CDR3nt: TGTGCCAGCAGCTGGGCCGGGACAGAGGGCTACGAGCAGTACTTC; CDR3aa: CASSWAGTEGYEQYF
d_gene: -; v_gene: TRBV7-2; j_gene: TRBJ1-2; CDR3nt: TGTGCCAGCAGCACAAAGGGACACGCGGGGTACTATGGCTACACCTTC; CDR3aa: CASSTKGHAGYYGYTF
d_gene: TRBD2; v_gene: TRBV7-3; j_gene: TRBJ2-1; CDR3nt: TGTGCCAGCAGCCGGAGCGGGAGCTCCTACAATGAGCAGTTCTTC; CDR3aa: CASSRSGSSYNEQFF
d_gene: TRBD2; v_gene: TRBV6-1; j_gene: TRBJ2-7; CDR3nt: TGTGCCAGCAGTGAATTGCTGACTAGCGGGAGGCGCGAGCAGTACTTC; CDR3aa: CASSELLTSGRREQYF